Described below is a single T cell receptor beta chain sequence and its context. Its antigen remains unknown. These data come from a study of memory CD4+ T cells and cytomegalovirus serostatus. About the research overall: Of the healthy Belgian adults, several were CMV seropositive and about 24 seronegative.

V was pared by 3 bases and J by 7 bases, with 16 bases between. This CDR3 spans 14 amino acids. CDR1 is LNHDA, CDR2 SQIVND, per germline (reference sequence). Single viable CD3+CD4+CD8-CD45RO+ cells were sorted as the memory CD4+ T cells. Serum IgG to CMV pp150, pp28, p38 and p52 defined serostatus. Study processing details: Out-of-frame sequences were removed, leaving 2 million to 2.5 million distinct TCRbeta sequences. Sequencing used immunoSEQ multiplex PCR; TCRdb keeps in-frame clones, though not all of them. V and J calls and clone size are copied from that table; D and trimming were computed from the DNA. This table holds over 65,000 clones, 80% found once. Regarding the study as a whole: About two fifths of the roughly 150 known CMV-associated TCRbeta sequences appeared in CD4+ memory.

The chain uses TRBV19 and TRBJ2-7; TRBD1 or TRBD2 may be the D gene (5 bases each). Material for sequencing was memory CD4+ T cells from blood. This TCR was sampled from an adult in good health and CMV-seronegative. DNA for the CDR3: TGTGCCAGTAGTATCGGGACGGCCGTCAGGGAGCAGTACTTC. Translation gives CASSIGTAVREQYF.